These 16 T cell receptor beta chains came from one sample sequenced in a study of glioma-infiltrating T cells. TCR alpha and beta CDR3 regions were amplified from RNA using iRepertoire nested multiplex PCR. MiXCR, applied by TCRdb to the multiplex PCR reads, yields one record per CDR3 protein. The sample yields fewer than 90,000 distinct CDR3 sequences, 20% to 25% seen once. Material: glioma tissue, nonneoplastic brain tissue, or PBMCs (not recorded which). All receptors derive from a human donor with low-grade glioma or glioblastoma, undergoing nonglioma brain surgery, or in good health (not recorded which).

Of note for this clonotype: It may be a read error: a sequence one base away is much more abundant. Because it lacks the conserved phenylalanine or tryptophan at the end, this CDR3 is likely a read error. The chain carries TRBV7-9 and TRBJ1-3; D not resolved. The CDR3 sequence is 14 residues long. Germline V gives CDR1 SEHNR, CDR2 FQNEAQ (reference sequence). CDR3 nucleotides: TGTGCAGTGTCTCCGGGAAGCTCTGGAAACACCATATATCTT. Protein product: CAVSPGSSGNTIYL.

This clonotype was seen repeatedly, ten times or more. The chain recombines TRBV18 with TRBJ1-1; tentatively, D is TRBD1 (5 bases). The CDR3 is 14 amino acids. The ends were cut back, 0 bases at V and 4 bases at J, with 9 bases in the middle. Germline-derived CDR1 and CDR2 are KGHSH and LQKENI. The CDR3 DNA is TGTGCCAGCTCACCACCGGGGGTGGTCACTGAAGCTTTCTTT. This encodes CASSPPGVVTEAFF.

To note about this clonotype: A single base separates this from a much larger clone, so it may be a read error. The CDR3 end shows no conserved phenylalanine or tryptophan, and so a read error is likely. The V gene is TRBV5-4, the J gene TRBJ2-1; D gene uncertain. CDR3 length: 15 amino acids. V dropped 4 bases and J dropped 5 bases, with 16 bases sitting between them. Looked up from germline, CDR1 is SGHNT and CDR2 is YYREEE (reference sequence). The DNA for the CDR3 is TGTGCCAGCAGCCCAGTGTCAGGAATAGACAATGAGCAGTTCTTA. It translates to CASSPVSGIDNEQFL.

Worth noting for this clonotype: Since a much larger clone is just one base distant, this may be a read error. This rearrangement joins TRBV2 to TRBJ1-3; no reliable D call. Germline V gene lookup returns CDR1 SNHLY and CDR2 FYNNEI. The ends were cut back, 6 bases at V and 4 bases at J, with 10 bases in the middle. The length of the CDR3 is 13 residues. CDR3 protein: CASRASQGNTIYF. DNA for the CDR3: TGTGCCAGCAGGGCGTCACAGGGAAACACCATATATTTT.

The sample holds many counts of this clonotype. This chain joins TRBV6-1 and TRBJ1-2; possibly TRBD1 for D (6 bases). Germline V CDR1 and CDR2: MNHNS, SASEGT. Between the trimmed V and J ends, which lost 8 bases and 0 bases, there was a span of 16 bases. The CDR3 contains 15 residues. The CDR3 DNA sequence: TGTGCCAGCGCAGCCACAAGACAGGCTAACTATGGCTACACCTTC. It is translated as CASAATRQANYGYTF.

This clonotype occurred many times. This chain connects TRBV29-1 to TRBJ1-1; D possibly corresponds to TRBD1 (6 bases). The CDR3 runs to 12 residues. CDR1 and CDR2 (germline): SQVTM, ANQGSEA. The V end lost 5 bases, the J end lost 2 bases, and 9 bases lay between the germline ends. This CDR3 is CSVNRANTEAFF. CDR3 in DNA: TGCAGCGTTAACAGGGCAAACACTGAAGCTTTCTTT. Full variable domain (remainder filled in from reference TRBV29-1 and TRBJ1-1): SAVISQKPSRDICQRGTSLTIQCQVDSQVTMMFWYRQQPGQSLTLIATANQGSEATYESGFVIDKFPISRPNLTFSTLTVSNMSPEDSSIYLCSVNRANTEAFFGQGTRLTVV.

This clonotype came up many times. The chain joins TRBV7-2 to TRBJ2-3; no clear D. The CDR3 contains 15 residues. V was trimmed by 5 bases and J by 4 bases, leaving 16 bases between them. Germline CDR1 SGHTA, CDR2 FQGNSA. The DNA of the CDR3 is TGTGCCAGCAGCCCAAATAGGCTAACAGCAGATACGCAGTATTTT. It codes for CASSPNRLTADTQYF.

The rearrangement links TRBV7-6 to TRBJ2-6; the D gene could be TRBD1 or TRBD2 (6 bases each). The ends were cut back, 3 bases at V and 0 bases at J, with 12 bases in the middle. The CDR3 is made up of 17 amino acids. Germline values: CDR1 SGHVS, CDR2 FNYEAQ. The CDR3 region has the DNA TGTGCCAGCAGCTTCGGGGGCGCGGGCTCTGGGGCCAACGTCCTGACTTTC. Residues: CASSFGGAGSGANVLTF.

Comments on this clonotype: It is unclear where the CDR3 begins or ends on the DNA, so no DNA is shown, and the CDR3 is as TCRdb lists it. The chain couples TRBV7-2 to TRBJ1-1; TRBD1 was called by the table and not checked on the DNA. The CDR3 adds up to 23 amino acids, both ends counted. Germline CDR1 reads SGHTA; CDR2 reads FQGNSA. The CDR3 reads CASSFYICSARGLPGQKNTEAFF.

This clonotype has a count of ten or more. V gene TRBV5-1 combines with J gene TRBJ1-5; D is ambiguous. Germline CDR1 is SGHRS and CDR2 is YFSETQ. This CDR3 is 15 amino acids long. Trimming removed 0 bases at V and 0 bases at J, with 7 bases between. This CDR3 reads CASSLGYPSNQPQHF. CDR3 nucleotide sequence: TGCGCCAGCAGCTTGGGTTACCCTAGCAATCAGCCCCAGCATTTT.

V is TRBV7-2 and J is TRBJ2-5; D might be TRBD1 (6 bases). Trimming removed 3 bases at V and 9 bases at J, with 14 bases between. This CDR3 region has 13 residues. Germline lookup yields CDR1 SGHTA and CDR2 FQGNSA. CDR3 amino acids: CASSFHREQAQYF. The DNA of the CDR3 is TGTGCCAGCAGCTTCCACAGGGAGCAGGCCCAGTACTTC.

Of note for this clonotype: It is likely a read error, because the conserved phenylalanine at the end of the CDR3 is missing. The rearrangement joins TRBV6-2 or TRBV6-3 to TRBJ2-1; TRBD2 matches 7 bases. The germline V gene has CDR1 MNHEY and CDR2 SVGEGT. The CDR3 length is 15 residues. The CDR3 here is CAGSYGREYGNEQFL. The CDR3, as DNA: TGTGCCGGCAGTTACGGGCGGGAGTACGGCAATGAGCAGTTCCTC.

The CDR3 spells CASSLGTGGPGTDTQYF. The DNA for the CDR3 is TGCGCCAGCAGCTTGGGGACAGGGGGGCCCGGGACAGATACGCAGTATTTT. This chain links TRBV5-1 with TRBJ2-3; TRBD1 matches 10 bases. Per germline, CDR1 SGHRS and CDR2 YFSETQ. The V gene end was trimmed by 0 bases and the J gene end by 3 bases; junction bases not matched to a gene: 7. This CDR3 is 17 amino acids long.

This clonotype was detected ten times or more. This rearrangement joins TRBV18 to TRBJ1-1; the D is unclear. There are 12 residues in the CDR3. Germline CDR1 and CDR2: KGHSH and LQKENI. V lost 6 bases and J 5 bases, leaving 10 bases between the germline ends. CDR3 in amino acids: CASSPDLTEAFF. The CDR3 coding sequence is TGTGCCAGCTCCCCGGACCTAACTGAAGCTTTCTTT.

Ten or more counts support this clonotype. The V and J genes are TRBV29-1 and TRBJ2-5, with D possibly being TRBD2 (5 bases). The CDR3 is made up of 14 amino acids. V was cut by 0 bases and J by 4 bases, with 12 bases left in between. Germline lookup yields CDR1 SQVTM and CDR2 ANQGSEA. Here the CDR3 DNA reads TGCAGCGTTGAAGACCGGGGAGTCCCAGAGACCCAGTACTTC. Protein product: CSVEDRGVPETQYF.

The chain recombines TRBV29-1 with TRBJ2-1; D is unclear. Trimming took off 2 bases at V and 7 bases at J, with 12 bases between the two ends. The germline V gene has CDR1 SQVTM and CDR2 ANQGSEA. The CDR3 covers 13 residues. CDR3 residues: CSVESPERNEQFF. For the CDR3, the DNA is TGCAGCGTTGAAAGTCCGGAGCGAAATGAGCAGTTCTTC.